This T cell receptor beta chain was retrieved from a study of post-analysis software for immune sequencing data. Study in general: Relapsing-remitting, secondary progressive and progressive-relapsing courses of multiple sclerosis were included. Study observations and caveats: Included in a set of a few TRBV segments more frequent in patients than controls were TRBV5-6, TRBV5-1 and TRBV20-1. Normalized Chao1 diversity was significantly reduced in patients versus controls. By F measure, strong co-clustering occurred among samples prepared in the same batch.

The germline CDR1 and CDR2 sequences are LGHDT and YNNKEL (reference sequence). Germline trimming cut 7 bases from V and 8 bases from J; bases unmatched to any gene: 4. The CDR3 sequence is 14 residues long. Concerning this clonotype itself: No antigen is known for it.

The library was made from cDNA and included unique molecular identifiers. From approximately 1 to 10 million T cells, 400,000 to 600,000 cDNA molecules were obtained. MiXCR was run by TCRdb on the PCR reads, yielding one entry per CDR3 protein. This sample has roughly 600,000 distinct CDR3 sequences, with 44% found just once. J is TRBJ2-1 and V is TRBV3-1; 14 nucleotides agree with TRBD2. This TCR was recovered from a girl between 5 and 17 years old with multiple sclerosis. Sequencing was done on a sample of blood. The CDR3 coding sequence is TGTGCCAGCAAGCCGGGACTAGCGGGAGATGAGCAGTTCTTC. Its translation: CASKPGLAGDEQFF.